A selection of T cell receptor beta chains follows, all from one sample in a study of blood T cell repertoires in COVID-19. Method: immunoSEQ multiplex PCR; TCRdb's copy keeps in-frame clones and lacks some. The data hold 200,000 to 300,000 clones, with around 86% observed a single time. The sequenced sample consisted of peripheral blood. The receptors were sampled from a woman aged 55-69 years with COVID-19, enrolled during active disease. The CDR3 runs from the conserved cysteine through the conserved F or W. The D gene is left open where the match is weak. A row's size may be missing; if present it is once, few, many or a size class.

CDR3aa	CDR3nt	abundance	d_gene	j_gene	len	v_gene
CASRVWGGAGATNEKLFF	TGTGCCAGCAGAGTTTGGGGGGGGGCTGGGGCAACTAATGAAAAACTGTTTTTT	NA	NA	TRBJ1-4	18	TRBV27
CASSLVRTYEQYF	TGCGCCAGCAGCTTGGTCAGGACCTACGAGCAGTACTTC	few	NA	TRBJ2-7	13	TRBV5-1
CAWSRRSGNTIYF	TGTGCCTGGAGTCGTCGGAGTGGAAACACCATATATTTT	few	NA	TRBJ1-3	13	TRBV30
CASSQEGGPRQYF	TGTGCCAGCAGCCAAGAGGGAGGACCGAGGCAGTACTTC	NA	NA	TRBJ2-7	13	TRBV3-1/TRBV3-2
CASSLRRGEQFF	TGTGCCAGCTCCCTGAGGCGGGGGGAGCAGTTCTTC	NA	TRBD2	TRBJ2-1	12	TRBV12-3/TRBV12-4
CASSVSGGRYNEQFF	TGTGCCAGCAGCGTATCCGGCGGGAGATACAATGAGCAGTTCTTC	once	TRBD2	TRBJ2-1	15	TRBV9
CASSQRQPNEKLFF	TGTGCCAGCAGCCAACGACAGCCTAATGAAAAACTGTTTTTT	few	NA	TRBJ1-4	14	TRBV14
CASRPNRGGTEAFF	TGTGCCAGCAGACCAAACAGGGGAGGTACTGAAGCTTTCTTT	NA	TRBD1	TRBJ1-1	14	TRBV9
CATSDLGGGTGGYGYTF	TGTGCCACCAGTGATTTGGGCGGGGGGACAGGGGGCTATGGCTACACCTTC	NA	TRBD1	TRBJ1-2	17	TRBV24-1
CASSLTGTRPTEAFF	TGTGCCAGCAGCCTCACCGGGACAAGGCCCACTGAAGCTTTCTTT	NA	NA	TRBJ1-1	15	TRBV7-2
CASSLGQGVLSEQFF	TGTGCCAGCAGCTTGGGACAGGGGGTATTGAGTGAGCAGTTCTTC	NA	TRBD1	TRBJ2-1	15	TRBV11-2
CAWRTGPGTEAFF	TGTGCCTGGAGGACAGGGCCCGGGACTGAAGCTTTCTTT	NA	TRBD1	TRBJ1-1	13	TRBV30
CASSPASGLRYSPLHF	TGTGCCAGCAGTCCTGCCTCAGGGTTACGGTATTCACCCCTCCACTTT	once	NA	TRBJ1-6	16	TRBV28
CSFIGGVYEQYF	TGCAGCTTTATTGGGGGGGTCTACGAGCAGTACTTC	few	TRBD2	TRBJ2-7	12	TRBV29-1
CASSLGFGGETQYF	TGTGCCAGCAGCTTAGGGTTTGGGGGGGAGACCCAGTACTTC	NA	NA	TRBJ2-5	14	TRBV7-2
CASRRGSPDTQYF	TGTGCCAGCAGGCGGGGTTCCCCAGATACGCAGTATTTT	NA	NA	TRBJ2-3	13	TRBV27
CASSDGPGAETQYF	TGTGCCAGCAGCGACGGTCCGGGAGCCGAGACCCAGTACTTC	NA	NA	TRBJ2-5	14	TRBV5-6
CASSQGAYSPLHF	TGCGCCAGCAGCCAGGGGGCATATTCACCCCTCCACTTT	NA	TRBD1	TRBJ1-6	13	TRBV5-1
CASSSYRDSLYEQYF	TGTGCCAGCAGCTCCTACCGGGACAGCCTCTACGAGCAGTACTTC	few	TRBD1	TRBJ2-7	15	TRBV7-8
CASRTLDAGTGRDTQYF	TGTGCCAGTAGGACTTTGGACGCCGGGACAGGGAGGGATACGCAGTATTTT	NA	TRBD1	TRBJ2-3	17	TRBV19
CASSLTVGNEQFF	TGTGCCAGCAGCCTGACAGTGGGCAATGAGCAGTTCTTC	NA	NA	TRBJ2-1	13	TRBV6-5
CASSFQGSGNTIYF	TGTGCCAGCAGCTTTCAGGGCTCTGGAAACACCATATATTTT	NA	NA	TRBJ1-3	14	TRBV7-9
CSVQPQGKNSPLHF	TGCAGCGTTCAGCCCCAGGGTAAAAATTCACCCCTCCACTTT	NA	NA	TRBJ1-6	14	TRBV29-1
CASSSPGQANEKLFF	TGTGCCAGCAGCTCTCCGGGACAGGCTAATGAAAAACTGTTTTTT	NA	TRBD1	TRBJ1-4	15	TRBV5-6
CASSSIAGFTDTQYF	TGTGCCAGCAGCTCTATTGCGGGGTTCACAGATACGCAGTATTTT	NA	NA	TRBJ2-3	15	TRBV28
CASSLGLADYTGELFF	TGTGCCAGCAGCTTGGGACTAGCGGATTACACCGGGGAGCTGTTTTTT	NA	TRBD2	TRBJ2-2	16	TRBV5-4
CASSEAVGEQFF	TGTGCCAGCAGTGAAGCTGTCGGTGAGCAGTTCTTC	NA	NA	TRBJ2-1	12	TRBV6-1
CASSPRGQTKDTEAFF	TGTGCCAGCTCACCCCGGGGACAGACTAAGGACACTGAAGCTTTCTTT	NA	TRBD1	TRBJ1-1	16	TRBV18
CASREQGARINTIYF	TGTGCCAGCAGGGAACAGGGGGCGCGAATAAACACCATATATTTT	few	TRBD1	TRBJ1-3	15	TRBV28
CASLGPSGRGTDTQYF	TGTGCCAGCCTTGGACCGAGCGGGAGGGGCACGGATACGCAGTATTTT	NA	TRBD2	TRBJ2-3	16	TRBV19
CASSLIGQGAFNGYTF	TGCGCCAGCAGCTTAATAGGACAGGGGGCGTTCAATGGCTACACCTTC	NA	TRBD1	TRBJ1-2	16	TRBV5-1